This passage covers 12 T cell receptor beta chains from one sample sequenced in a study of T cell responses to AZD1222 COVID-19 vaccine (dated by TCRdb to the early 2020s). In the paper's terms, the time point label means: baseline before first vaccination. Library prep was done by the immunoSEQ multiplex PCR assay. As stored in TCRdb, this immuneACCESS dataset retains in-frame rearrangements with V and J assigned. A fraction of the clones does not appear; measured against another copy, unresolved V genes explain less than half of the discrepancy, and the remainder lacks a known reason. This sample holds 80,000 or so clones; roughly 85% were observed only once. The ten largest clones represent around 2.8% of the sample. The source material was peripheral blood, sampled on day 0 of AZD1222 vaccination. The source of these receptors is an adult in good health.

V and J are TRBV18 and TRBJ2-5; TRBD2 matches at 12 bases. Germline loops: CDR1 KGHSH, CDR2 LQKENI. The CDR3 totals 18 residues. J was trimmed by 5 bases and V by 3 bases; bases with no gene match: 13. CDR3 bases: TGTGCCAGCTCACCGCCCATGAGACTAGCGGGAGACGGGGAGACCCAGTACTTC. Translated, it gives CASSPPMRLAGDGETQYF.

The chain employs TRBV19 and TRBJ1-5, with TRBD1 as a possible D gene (6 bases). V dropped 8 bases and J dropped 0 bases, with 20 bases sitting between them. This CDR3 is built from 17 residues. The germline gives CDR1 LNHDA, CDR2 SQIVND (reference sequence). This CDR3 is CASSPSRRGYSNQPQHF. Here the CDR3 DNA reads TGTGCCAGTTCTCCGAGTAGGAGGGGGTATAGCAATCAGCCCCAGCATTTT.

In this sample, this clone turned up a few times. The CDR3 protein is CASSQGVGPRNEQFF. CDR3 in DNA: TGTGCCAGCAGCCAAGGGGTGGGCCCCCGCAATGAGCAGTTCTTC. The chain joins TRBV3-1 (or the pseudogene TRBV3-2) to TRBJ2-1; D ambiguous. The CDR3 loop spans 15 amino acids. Trimming removed 1 base from V and 6 bases from J, with 13 bases in between. Germline V gene lookup returns CDR1 LGHDT and CDR2 YNNKEL (reference sequence).

The V gene is TRBV19, the J gene TRBJ1-3; D remains ambiguous. Trimming stripped 9 bases from V and 3 bases from J, with 15 bases between. The germline CDR1 and CDR2 sequences are LNHDA and SQIVND (reference sequence). The CDR3 extends over 14 amino acids. The CDR3 loop is CASRAQRDGNTIYF. The CDR3 DNA sequence: TGTGCCAGCCGTGCCCAGCGGGATGGAAACACCATATATTTT.

The chain carries TRBV5-6 and TRBJ1-4; TRBD1 is a possible D gene (6 bases). V shed 3 bases and J shed 10 bases, with 13 bases lying between them. This CDR3 is built from 13 residues. Germline CDR1 and CDR2: SGHDT and YYEEEE. The CDR3 DNA reads as TGTGCCAGCAGCTCACAGGGTTCTCGAAAACTGTTTTTT. Translation: CASSSQGSRKLFF.

The V call is TRBV6-4, the J call TRBJ2-3; TRBD2 agrees at 8 bases. After removal of 0 bases from V and 2 bases from J, the junction contained 1 base not matched to a gene. CDR3 length: 15 residues. Germline V lookup: CDR1 MRHNA, CDR2 SNTAGT. CDR3 bases: TGTGCCAGCAGTGACTCAGCGGGAGCCACAGATACGCAGTATTTT. It specifies CASSDSAGATDTQYF.

The rearrangement links TRBV13 to TRBJ2-7; a possible D gene is TRBD2 (7 bases). The CDR3 has 14 residues. Trimming removed 5 bases at V and 4 bases at J, with 15 bases between. Germline V CDR1 and CDR2: PRHDT, FYEKMQ (reference sequence). In DNA, the CDR3 is TGTGCCAGCAGCCAAGGGGGGGGAGTTTACGAGCAGTACTTC. It specifies CASSQGGGVYEQYF. Combining the CDR3 with reference TRBV13 and TRBJ2-7 gives the whole variable domain AAGVIQSPRHLIKEKRETATLKCYPIPRHDTVYWYQQGPGQDPQFLISFYEKMQSDKGSIPDRFSAQQFSDYHSELNMSSLELGDSALYFCASSQGGGVYEQYFGPGTRLTVT.

The chain links TRBV3-1 (or the pseudogene TRBV3-2) to TRBJ1-2; 8 bases agree with TRBD1. The CDR3 is made up of 22 amino acids. V was clipped by 0 bases and J by 4 bases; unmatched bases: 25. Germline CDR1 and CDR2: LGHDT and YNNKEL (reference sequence). The CDR3 sequence: CASSQDDGQTYPPRDRTYGYTF. In DNA, the CDR3 is TGTGCCAGCAGCCAAGATGATGGCCAAACCTACCCCCCCAGGGACAGGACCTATGGCTACACCTTC.

The CDR3 region is CASSTGYSFGEQYF. CDR3 nucleotide sequence: TGTGCCAGCAGCACTGGTTACTCCTTTGGGGAGCAGTACTTC. The rearrangement uses TRBV9 and TRBJ2-7; D ambiguous. The CDR3 extends over 14 amino acids. Germline-derived CDR1 and CDR2 are SGDLS and YYNGEE. Trimming removed 4 bases from V and 7 bases from J, with 18 bases in between.

CDR3 sequence: CASSDSYEQYF. The CDR3 coding sequence is TGCGCCAGCAGTGACAGCTACGAGCAGTACTTC. The chain employs TRBV10-1 and TRBJ2-7; no firm D call. Germline CDR1 WNHNN, CDR2 SYGVQD (reference sequence). V was pared by 3 bases and J by 3 bases, with 3 bases between. This CDR3 is built from 11 residues.

The V call is TRBV3-1 (or the pseudogene TRBV3-2), the J call TRBJ2-1, with D unclear. This CDR3 has 14 residues. Germline CDR1 reads LGHDT; CDR2 reads YNNKEL (reference sequence). V was clipped by 0 bases and J by 7 bases, with 10 bases between them. CDR3 sequence: CASSQDRFSNEQFF. The CDR3 region has the DNA TGTGCCAGCAGCCAAGACAGGTTTAGTAATGAGCAGTTCTTC.

The rearrangement joins TRBV7-8 to TRBJ2-3, with D unclear. The CDR3 consists of 15 residues. CDR1 SGHVS and CDR2 FQNEAQ come from the germline V gene. Trimming removed 4 bases at V and 0 bases at J, with 11 bases between. CDR3 DNA: TGTGCCAGCAGCTCCCGGTGGGCAAGCACAGATACGCAGTATTTT. This codes for CASSSRWASTDTQYF.